Presented here are 31 T cell receptor beta chains from one specimen sequenced in a study of T-cell memory formation after mild COVID-19. TCRdb used MiXCR to reprocess the 5' RACE reads, holding one entry per CDR3 protein. This sample has around 340,000 distinct CDR3 sequences; approximately 15% occur once, and the top ten carry roughly 20%. Sequencing was performed on PBMCs or a T cell subset sorted from them (not recorded which). The receptors derive from a man between 18 and 29 years old who had mild COVID-19 (a few samples of this study predate the infection). Cell type and time point are not known.

This clonotype was seen a few times. The rearrangement uses TRBV10-3 and TRBJ2-7; TRBD1 matches at 8 bases. V gave up 6 bases and J gave up 3 bases; unmatched junction bases: 7. Germline CDR1 ENHRY, CDR2 SYGVKD. The CDR3 is made up of 14 amino acids. Here the CDR3 DNA reads TGTGCCATCAGACCCGGGACAGGATACTACGAGCAGTACTTC. Amino acid sequence: CAIRPGTGYYEQYF.

This chain uses TRBV29-1 with TRBJ2-3, with 7 bases identical to TRBD1. Germline V gives CDR1 SQVTM, CDR2 ANQGSEA. V gave up 6 bases and J gave up 4 bases; unmatched junction bases: 13. The CDR3 length is 15 residues. The CDR3 loop is CSVRQTGYGADTQYF. CDR3 DNA: TGCAGCGTGAGACAGACAGGGTACGGGGCAGATACGCAGTATTTT.

The V call is TRBV9, the J call TRBJ2-1; the D gene is possibly TRBD2 (6 bases). Between the trimmed V and J ends, which lost 4 bases and 1 base, there was a span of 18 bases. CDR1 and CDR2 (germline): SGDLS, YYNGEE. CDR3 size: 17 residues. In DNA form, the CDR3 reads TGTGCCAGCAGCCCCCCAGGAGCGGGCACTTCCTACAATGAGCAGTTCTTC. Translated, it gives CASSPPGAGTSYNEQFF. Full variable domain (rest looked up from reference TRBV9 and TRBJ2-1): DSGVTQTPKHLITATGQRVTLRCSPRSGDLSVYWYQQSLDQGLQFLIQYYNGEERAKGNILERFSAQQFPDLHSELNLSSLELGDSALYFCASSPPGAGTSYNEQFFGPGTRLTVL.

There are a few counts of this clonotype. V usage is TRBV28 and J usage is TRBJ2-7, with TRBD1 matching over 7 bases. The trim removed 4 bases at V and 5 bases at J, leaving 2 bases unmatched. Germline lookup yields CDR1 MDHEN and CDR2 SYDVKM. CDR3 length equals 12 residues. CDR3 bases: TGTGCCAGCAGTTCACAGGGGCACGAGCAGTACGTC. Its protein product is CASSSQGHEQYV.

A few counts support this clonotype. The rearrangement uses TRBV7-2 and TRBJ1-5; D may be TRBD1 (5 bases). Looked up from germline, CDR1 is SGHTA and CDR2 is FQGNSA. The length of the CDR3 is 14 residues. V was pared by 2 bases and J by 7 bases, with 12 bases between. The CDR3 loop is CASSLHGGEQPQHF. For the CDR3, the DNA is TGTGCCAGCAGCTTACACGGGGGTGAACAGCCCCAGCATTTT.

V is TRBV7-9 and J is TRBJ2-2; no clear D. The V gene's germline CDR1 is SEHNR and CDR2 FQNEAQ (reference sequence). The CDR3 consists of 16 residues. Trimming removed 1 base from V and 2 bases from J, with 11 bases in between. As DNA, the CDR3 is TGTGCCAGCAGCTTAGTTGGCAGCCCTAACACCGGGGAGCTGTTTTTT. Translating gives CASSLVGSPNTGELFF. The full variable domain, with the rest looked up from reference TRBV7-9 and TRBJ2-2, is DTGVSQNPRHKITKRGQNVTFRCDPISEHNRLYWYRQTLGQGPEFLTYFQNEAQLEKSRLLSDRFSAERPKGSFSTLEIQRTEQGDSAMYLCASSLVGSPNTGELFFGEGSRLTVL.

This clonotype was observed a handful of times. The V call is TRBV25-1, the J call TRBJ2-4; D might be TRBD2 (7 bases). This CDR3 spans 13 amino acids. Germline V lookup: CDR1 MGHDK, CDR2 SYGVNS. V lost 4 bases and J lost 8, with 12 bases in between. CDR3: CASSVGGGDIQYF. CDR3 bases: TGTGCCAGCAGTGTAGGAGGGGGGGACATTCAGTACTTC.

This chain joins TRBV5-1 and TRBJ2-3; D uncertain. CDR1 and CDR2 (germline): SGHRS, YFSETQ. The CDR3 sequence is 16 residues long. The ends were cut back, 3 bases at V and 4 bases at J, with 18 bases in the middle. The CDR3 DNA reads as TGCGCCAGCAGCTGGTCCGGTCGTCCAATTGCAGATACGCAGTATTTT. Translating gives CASSWSGRPIADTQYF.

This sequence joins TRBV4-1 and TRBJ1-1; D might be TRBD1 (5 bases). Per germline, CDR1 MGHRA and CDR2 YSYEKL. The V end lost 0 bases, the J end lost 8 bases, and 19 bases lay between the germline ends. The CDR3 extends over 16 amino acids. The CDR3 spells CASSQEYPAGQAEAFF. In DNA form, the CDR3 reads TGCGCCAGCAGCCAAGAGTATCCCGCAGGGCAGGCCGAAGCTTTCTTT.

This clonotype appeared a few times. The chain has TRBV5-1 and TRBJ2-1; possible D gene TRBD2, 5 bases. The V gene's germline CDR1 is SGHRS and CDR2 YFSETQ. Trimming took 3 bases from V and 6 from J, leaving 16 bases between them. There are 15 residues in the CDR3. The chain's CDR3 is CASSWGSGWGNEQFF. CDR3 nucleotides: TGCGCCAGCAGCTGGGGTTCGGGATGGGGCAATGAGCAGTTCTTC.

Ten or more counts support this clonotype. The gene calls are TRBV5-1 and TRBJ2-1; tentative D call: TRBD2 (6 bases). CDR3 size: 16 residues. Germline-derived CDR1 and CDR2 are SGHRS and YFSETQ. Trimming shortened V by 0 bases and J by 0 bases, and 10 bases separated the two germline ends. CDR3 protein: CASSLAGGLSYNEQFF. DNA for the CDR3: TGCGCCAGCAGCTTGGCCGGGGGTCTCTCCTACAATGAGCAGTTCTTC.

The chain carries TRBV5-5 and TRBJ2-1; weak D call: TRBD2 (6 bases). The ends were cut back, 4 bases at V and 3 bases at J, with 11 bases in the middle. CDR1 is SGHKS and CDR2 is YYEKEE in the germline V gene (reference sequence). This CDR3 has 14 residues. In nucleotides, the CDR3 is TGTGCCAGCAGCGGACTAACCCGCTACAATGAGCAGTTCTTC. Its protein is CASSGLTRYNEQFF.

A word on this clonotype: A much larger clonotype is one base distant, so this may be a read error. The CDR3 is CASSRRATDTQYF. In DNA form, the CDR3 reads TGTGCCAGCAGCCGCAGGGCCACAGATACGCAGTATTTT. The chain has TRBV7-2 and TRBJ2-3, with a tentative D call TRBD1 (5 bases). The V and J ends lost 5 bases and 2 bases respectively, with 8 bases between them. Germline CDR1 SGHTA, CDR2 FQGNSA. This CDR3 contains 13 residues.

The chain links TRBV7-7 to TRBJ2-3, with D tentatively TRBD2 (5 bases). CDR3 length: 17 residues. CDR1 is SSHAT and CDR2 is FNYEAQ in the germline V gene (reference sequence). The V and J ends lost 1 base and 4 bases respectively, with 18 bases between them. The chain's CDR3 is CASSLGALGSGADTQYF. DNA for the CDR3: TGTGCCAGCAGCTTAGGGGCTTTAGGGAGCGGCGCAGATACGCAGTATTTT.

This chain joins TRBV7-2 and TRBJ1-3; D ambiguous. The length of the CDR3 is 16 residues. The V gene lost 5 bases and the J gene lost 2 bases, with 16 bases spanning the gap. In germline, CDR1 is SGHTA, CDR2 FQGNSA. Here the CDR3 DNA reads TGTGCCAGCAGCCCTGTGGGAGGGTGGCCTGGAAACACCATATATTTT. This sequence encodes CASSPVGGWPGNTIYF.

The sample holds a few counts of this clonotype. The chain joins TRBV4-1 to TRBJ2-3; D ambiguous. Between the trimmed V and J ends, which lost 2 bases and 4 bases, there was a span of 7 bases. The CDR3 loop spans 13 amino acids. CDR1 is MGHRA and CDR2 is YSYEKL in the germline V gene. CDR3: CASSQQSSDTQYF. CDR3 coding DNA: TGCGCCAGCAGCCAACAATCTTCAGATACGCAGTATTTT.

This clonotype has a handful of counts. The CDR3 bases are TGTGCCACCAGCAGTGGGGGAGGCAGGTATCAGCCCCAGCATTTT. This encodes CATSSGGGRYQPQHF. The chain employs TRBV15 and TRBJ1-5; a possible D gene is TRBD1 (5 bases). Between the trimmed V and J ends, which lost 3 bases and 5 bases, there was a span of 14 bases. The CDR3 sequence is 15 residues long. Germline values: CDR1 LNHNV, CDR2 YYDKDF (reference sequence).

This clonotype has just a few counts. DNA for the CDR3: TGTGCCAGCAGCTTAGGTAGCGGGGGGGCCGGCAATGAGCAGTTCTTC. Translated: CASSLGSGGAGNEQFF. The chain carries TRBV7-7 and TRBJ2-1, with TRBD2 matching 11 bases. The junction had 5 bases not matched to a gene; V was cut back by 1 base and J by 6 bases. Germline CDR1 SSHAT, CDR2 FNYEAQ (reference sequence). There are 16 residues in the CDR3. The complete variable domain, with remaining parts taken from reference TRBV7-7 and TRBJ2-1, reads GAGVSQSPRYKVTKRGQDVTLRCDPISSHATLYWYQQALGQGPEFLTYFNYEAQPDKSGLPSDRFSAERPEGSISTLTIQRTEQRDSAMYRCASSLGSGGAGNEQFFGPGTRLTVL.

This clonotype came up a few times. Germline is not matched at one junction end, which may reflect a read error. The J gene is TRBJ2-3, the V gene TRBV12-3 or TRBV12-4, with TRBD2 matching over 11 bases. The CDR3 loop spans 15 amino acids. CDR3 sequence: CASSVAGGPAYTQYF. DNA of the CDR3: TGTGCCAGCAGTGTAGCGGGGGGGCCGGCTTATACGCAGTATTTT.

This clonotype has just a few counts. The V gene is TRBV10-3, the J gene TRBJ2-3; 11 bases fit TRBD1. The CDR3 contains 19 residues. J was trimmed by 4 bases and V by 6 bases; bases with no gene match: 18. CDR1 is ENHRY and CDR2 is SYGVKD in the germline V gene. The CDR3 sequence: CAIRRPTRGTGGGPDTQYF. The CDR3, as DNA: TGTGCCATCAGAAGACCGACCCGCGGGACAGGGGGTGGCCCAGATACGCAGTATTTT.

The J gene is TRBJ2-5, the V gene TRBV4-1; no clear D gene. CDR3 size: 14 residues. The ends were cut back, 0 bases at V and 4 bases at J, with 9 bases in the middle. CDR1 and CDR2 (germline): MGHRA, YSYEKL. The CDR3 is CASSQENSLETQYF. CDR3 nucleotide sequence: TGCGCCAGCAGCCAAGAAAATTCCTTAGAGACCCAGTACTTC.

This clonotype was counted many times. The genes are TRBV18 and TRBJ2-1, with 8 nucleotides matching TRBD1. Trimming cost V 4 bases and J 1 base; bases outside gene matches: 3. Germline values: CDR1 KGHSH, CDR2 LQKENI. This CDR3 is 15 amino acids long. CDR3 amino acids: CASSQQGGSYNEQFF. DNA for the CDR3: TGTGCCAGCTCACAACAGGGGGGATCCTACAATGAGCAGTTCTTC.

The chain combines TRBV7-9 with TRBJ1-1; D remains ambiguous. CDR1 is SEHNR and CDR2 is FQNEAQ in the germline V gene (reference sequence). The CDR3 runs to 15 residues. The V end was cut by 5 bases, the J end by 4 bases, with 17 bases between. The CDR3 coding sequence is TGTGCCAGCAGCCCACCTGCCCGACGAGGCACTGAAGCTTTCTTT. Translated: CASSPPARRGTEAFF.

There are a few counts of this clonotype. The chain joins TRBV3-1 to TRBJ2-3; 12 nucleotides line up with TRBD1. V trimming: 5 bases; J trimming: 5 bases; junction bases outside the gene matches: 8. CDR3 length equals 16 residues. The germline gives CDR1 LGHDT, CDR2 YNNKEL (reference sequence). The CDR3: CASSNRDRGLGDTQYF. The CDR3 DNA sequence: TGTGCCAGCAGCAACCGGGACAGGGGGCTAGGAGATACGCAGTATTTT.

The genes are TRBV2 and TRBJ2-3, with a tentative D call TRBD1 (5 bases). The V and J ends lost 4 bases and 5 bases respectively, with 10 bases between them. The CDR3 sequence is 13 residues long. CDR1 and CDR2 from the germline V gene are SNHLY and FYNNEI. The CDR3 protein is CASSAQGGDTQYF. CDR3 sequence (DNA): TGTGCCAGCAGTGCCCAGGGTGGAGATACGCAGTATTTT. Filled out from reference TRBV2 and TRBJ2-3, the complete variable domain reads EPEVTQTPSHQVTQMGQEVILRCVPISNHLYFYWYRQILGQKVEFLVSFYNNEISEKSEIFDDQFSVERPDGSNFTLKIRSTKLEDSAMYFCASSAQGGDTQYFGPGTRLTVL.

The chain carries TRBV28 and TRBJ2-2; D remains ambiguous. Germline V CDR1 and CDR2: MDHEN, SYDVKM. The CDR3 extends over 14 amino acids. V was cut by 5 bases and J by 6 bases, with 13 bases left in between. This chain's CDR3 is CASSRQWSAGELFF. CDR3 in DNA: TGTGCCAGCAGTCGTCAGTGGTCCGCCGGGGAGCTGTTTTTT.

This clonotype was seen only a few times. The chain carries TRBV7-6 and TRBJ1-1; no definite D call. The CDR3 spans 18 residues. V lost 7 bases and J lost 0, with 24 bases in between. In germline, CDR1 is SGHVS, CDR2 FNYEAQ. In nucleotides, the CDR3 is TGTGCCAGCACCCCATTCCCGTCGGGCAGCCTTATGAACACTGAAGCTTTCTTT. Its translation is CASTPFPSGSLMNTEAFF.

The table lists this clonotype with a few counts. The chain carries TRBV4-1 and TRBJ1-5; 7 positions agree with TRBD1. The CDR3 has 14 amino acids. The J segment lost 3 bases and the V segment lost 4 bases, leaving 3 bases of the junction unmatched. Per germline, CDR1 MGHRA and CDR2 YSYEKL. The CDR3 reads CASSRGTDNQPQHF. The CDR3 region has the DNA TGCGCCAGCAGCCGAGGGACAGACAATCAGCCCCAGCATTTT.

The genes are TRBV19 and TRBJ2-3; 10 bases are shared with TRBD1. The CDR3 is 15 residues long. Losses at the gene ends were 1 base for V and 7 bases for J; bases not matched to a gene: 5. Germline V gene sequence: CDR1 LNHDA, CDR2 SQIVND (reference sequence). The CDR3 loop reads CASSIVGGQGNTQYF. CDR3 bases: TGTGCCAGTAGTATAGTAGGGGGACAGGGGAATACGCAGTATTTT.

This clonotype came up a few times. The J gene is TRBJ1-6, the V gene TRBV20-1, with no clear D. This CDR3 is 16 amino acids long. Between the trimmed V and J ends, which lost 1 base and 5 bases, there was a span of 15 bases. CDR1 and CDR2 (germline): DFQATT, SNEGSKA (reference sequence). In nucleotides, the CDR3 is TGCAGTGCTAGAGTAAGAGTACATCCAAATAATTCACCCCTCCACTTT. It is translated as CSARVRVHPNNSPLHF.

This clonotype was found a few times. The chain is built from TRBV12-3 or TRBV12-4 and TRBJ2-7; D is ambiguous. Trimming removed 2 bases from V and 4 bases from J, with 6 bases in between. This CDR3 contains 12 residues. DNA of the CDR3: TGTGCCAGCAGTTTAATGATTTACGAGCAGTACTTC. This sequence encodes CASSLMIYEQYF.